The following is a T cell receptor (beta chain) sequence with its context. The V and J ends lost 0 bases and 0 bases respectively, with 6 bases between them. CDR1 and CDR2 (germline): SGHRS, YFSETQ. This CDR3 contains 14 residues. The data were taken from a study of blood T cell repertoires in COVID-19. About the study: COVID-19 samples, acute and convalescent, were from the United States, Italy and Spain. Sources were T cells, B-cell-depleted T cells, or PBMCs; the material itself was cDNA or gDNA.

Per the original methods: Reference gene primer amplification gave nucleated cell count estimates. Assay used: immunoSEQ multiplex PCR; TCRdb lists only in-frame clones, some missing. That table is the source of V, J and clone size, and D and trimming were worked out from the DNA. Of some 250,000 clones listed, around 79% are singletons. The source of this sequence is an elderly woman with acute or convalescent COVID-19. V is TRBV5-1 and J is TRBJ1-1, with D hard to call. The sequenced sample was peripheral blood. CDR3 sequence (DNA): TGCGCCAGCAGCTTGGACAGCATGAACACTGAAGCTTTCTTT. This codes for CASSLDSMNTEAFF.